This T cell receptor (beta chain) was sequenced during a study of blood T cell repertoires in COVID-19. Overall study context: Samples taken during acute and convalescent COVID-19 were collected in the United States, Italy and Spain.

How the authors handled the data: Researchers report that nucleated cell counts were estimated from reference gene primer amplification. The table came from immunoSEQ multiplex PCR; TCRdb's copy has only in-frame clones and leaves some out. V and J calls and clone size are those listed in that table; D and trimming were worked out from the DNA. The top ten hold over 1.3% of the sample, which has 250,000 to 350,000 clones, approximately 88% seen once. This CDR3 is 17 amino acids long. V dropped 3 bases and J dropped 0 bases, with 12 bases sitting between them. In germline, CDR1 is SNHLY, CDR2 FYNNEI. Seattle cases were enrolled at active infection and followed longitudinally.

What was sequenced was peripheral blood. The source is a human donor with COVID-19, enrolled during active disease. The donor label of this sample is uncertain. This rearrangement joins TRBV2 to TRBJ2-6, with D possibly TRBD1 on 6 matching bases. CDR3 region: CASSDRGLGSGANVLTF. The CDR3 nucleotides read TGTGCCAGCAGTGACAGGGGCCTAGGCTCTGGGGCCAACGTCCTGACTTTC.